This T cell receptor beta chain derives from a study of OX40 agonist ivuxolimab in advanced cancers. On the study more broadly: In this trial design, patients received ivuxolimab intravenously at 0.01 to 10 mg/kg every 2 weeks. Dose-escalation patients were diagnosed with hepatocellular carcinoma, melanoma, renal cell cancer or head and neck cancer. Study-wide findings and caveats: There was clonal expansion of CD4+ and CD8+ blood T cells by week 6 at 0.1 to 3.0 mg/kg. No determination was made of the antigen specificity of the expanded peripheral T cells.

The CDR3 extends over 15 amino acids. V was clipped by 3 bases and J by 7 bases; unmatched bases: 5. Germline-derived CDR1 and CDR2 are LNHDA and SQIVND (reference sequence). Regarding this clone: What it binds is not known.

The repertoire was sequenced with immunoSEQ multiplex PCR; TCRdb's copy has only in-frame clones and lacks some. The table shows more than 25,000 clones, with around 82% occurring only once. V is TRBV19 and J is TRBJ2-2, with 10 bases that match TRBD2. Sequences were derived from CD4+ or CD8+ T cells sorted from blood, sampled in a trial of the OX40 agonist ivuxolimab. This TCR was sampled from an adult with an advanced solid tumor such as melanoma, head and neck, liver or kidney cancer. CDR3 nucleotides: TGTGCCAGTAGTATTCGGCTAGCGGGGGACGGGGAGCTGTTTTTT. Protein: CASSIRLAGDGELFF.